These 25 T cell receptor beta chains were all obtained from the same sample, sequenced in a study of blood T cell repertoires in COVID-19. Profiling relied on immunoSEQ multiplex PCR, and the TCRdb table lists in-frame clones only, not all of them. The table has roughly 220,000 clones, about 87% seen once. Sequenced: PBMCs or T cells enriched from blood (not recorded which). The source is a woman in her twenties or thirties who had recovered from COVID-19.

V gene TRBV15 combines with J gene TRBJ1-1; D is unclear. Germline V gives CDR1 LNHNV, CDR2 YYDKDF (reference sequence). Trimming took 0 bases from V and 4 from J, leaving 6 bases between them. This CDR3 has 13 amino acids. The CDR3 bases are TGTGCCACCAGCAGAGAAATTCGCACTGAAGCTTTCTTT. It translates to CATSREIRTEAFF.

V gene TRBV6-5 combines with J gene TRBJ1-2; maybe TRBD1 (5 bases). Deletions cut 0 bases from V and 6 bases from J, with 14 bases between. CDR1 is MNHEY and CDR2 is SVGAGI in the germline V gene. The CDR3 sequence is 15 residues long. CDR3: CASSYSGDQRDGYTF. CDR3 bases: TGTGCCAGCAGTTACTCAGGGGATCAAAGAGATGGCTACACCTTC.

V gene TRBV7-2 combines with J gene TRBJ2-5, with 8 bases fitting TRBD1. In germline, CDR1 is SGHTA, CDR2 FQGNSA. The CDR3 runs 16 residues. J gave up 3 bases and V 4 bases, and 10 bases lay outside the gene matches. CDR3 protein: CASSWTGSGGEETQYF. In DNA form, the CDR3 reads TGTGCCAGCAGCTGGACAGGGTCTGGAGGAGAAGAGACCCAGTACTTC.

The chain employs TRBV3-1 (or the pseudogene TRBV3-2) and TRBJ1-2; possibly TRBD1 for D (5 bases). Germline lookup yields CDR1 LGHDT and CDR2 YNNKEL (reference sequence). V dropped 1 base and J dropped 5 bases, with 17 bases sitting between them. CDR3 length: 16 amino acids. This CDR3 reads CASSQGGGGNPYGYTF. CDR3 in DNA: TGTGCCAGCAGCCAAGGGGGCGGGGGGAACCCTTATGGCTACACCTTC.

The chain uses TRBV5-6 and TRBJ2-2; TRBD1 matches 7 bases. The CDR3 sequence is 16 residues long. Germline-derived CDR1 and CDR2 are SGHDT and YYEEEE. Losses at the gene ends were 6 bases for V and 3 bases for J; bases not matched to a gene: 11. In nucleotides, the CDR3 is TGTGCCAGCAACTCAGTGGACAGGCGTGACACCGGGGAGCTGTTTTTT. Protein product: CASNSVDRRDTGELFF.

J is TRBJ1-2 and V is TRBV7-9, with TRBD1 matching 7 bases. The V gene end was trimmed by 5 bases and the J gene end by 4 bases; junction bases not matched to a gene: 4. The CDR3 runs to 13 residues. Per the germline V gene, CDR1 is SEHNR and CDR2 is FQNEAQ (reference sequence). This chain's CDR3 is CASSRGTAYGYTF. In nucleotides, the CDR3 is TGTGCCAGCAGCCGCGGGACAGCCTATGGCTACACCTTC.

The chain carries TRBV9 and TRBJ1-4; D is undetermined. CDR1 is SGDLS and CDR2 is YYNGEE in the germline V gene. Trimming cost V 4 bases and J 5 bases, with 15 bases left between them. The CDR3 contains 15 residues. CDR3 coding DNA: TGTGCCAGCAGCCCCCTCCCGGTGCGAAATGAAAAACTGTTTTTT. It specifies CASSPLPVRNEKLFF.

This clone has only a few counts. The chain links TRBV7-8 to TRBJ2-2; TRBD2 is a possible D gene (6 bases). Per germline, CDR1 SGHVS and CDR2 FQNEAQ. This CDR3 is 13 amino acids long. The V gene lost 2 bases and the J gene lost 5 bases, with 6 bases spanning the gap. This CDR3 is CASSLRETGELFF. The CDR3 DNA follows: TGTGCCAGCAGCTTACGGGAGACCGGGGAGCTGTTTTTT.

V gene TRBV29-1 combines with J gene TRBJ2-2; 7 nucleotides agree with TRBD2. V lost 4 bases, J lost 6 bases, and 5 bases stayed unmatched. Germline V lookup: CDR1 SQVTM, CDR2 ANQGSEA. The CDR3 has 13 residues. This CDR3 reads CSVGGRAAGELFF. The CDR3 coding sequence is TGCAGCGTTGGTGGGAGGGCAGCCGGGGAGCTGTTTTTT.

This sequence joins TRBV6-5 and TRBJ1-1, with D maybe TRBD1 (5 bases). The germline CDR1 and CDR2 sequences are MNHEY and SVGAGI. Trimming left V 6 bases short and J 1 base short, with 12 bases between. The CDR3 covers 14 residues. The CDR3 here is CASSKQVPNTEAFF. CDR3 in DNA: TGTGCCAGCAGCAAACAGGTCCCGAACACTGAAGCTTTCTTT.

The chain's CDR3 is CASSVQGDEQYF. The DNA for the CDR3 is TGTGCCAGCAGTGTACAGGGCGACGAGCAGTACTTC. J is TRBJ2-7 and V is TRBV2; possible D gene TRBD1, 6 bases. This CDR3 has 12 amino acids. Deletions cut 4 bases from V and 5 bases from J, with 9 bases between. Germline-derived CDR1 and CDR2 are SNHLY and FYNNEI.

V gene TRBV27 combines with J gene TRBJ2-7; TRBD1 matches at 7 bases. Trimming cost V 5 bases and J 3 bases; bases outside gene matches: 7. The CDR3 covers 14 residues. The germline V gene encodes CDR1 MNHEY and CDR2 SMNVEV (reference sequence). The CDR3, as DNA: TGTGCCAGCAGTCAACGACAGGGAGTCTACGAGCAGTACTTC. This encodes CASSQRQGVYEQYF.

This clone has at least ten counts. V and J are TRBV20-1 and TRBJ2-7, with 8 positions matching TRBD1. Per germline, CDR1 DFQATT and CDR2 SNEGSKA (reference sequence). V trimming: 3 bases; J trimming: 7 bases; junction bases outside the gene matches: 8. This CDR3 contains 13 residues. CDR3 sequence reads: CSASRRGLGEQYF. In nucleotides, the CDR3 is TGCAGTGCTAGTCGCAGGGGGCTGGGAGAGCAGTACTTC.

The CDR3 nucleotides read TGCGCCAGCAGCCTCGAGGCAGGCGGGAGCCAAGCTTTCTTT. Encoded protein: CASSLEAGGSQAFF. The chain has TRBV4-3 and TRBJ1-1; D is uncertain. CDR1 is LGHNA and CDR2 is YSLEER in the germline V gene. Between the trimmed V and J ends, which lost 4 bases and 9 bases, there was a span of 18 bases. The CDR3 consists of 14 residues.

The rearrangement links TRBV7-9 to TRBJ2-7; a weak D match, TRBD2 (6 bases). The germline V gene has CDR1 SEHNR and CDR2 FQNEAQ (reference sequence). The CDR3 spans 14 residues. V lost 4 bases and J 1 base, leaving 11 bases between the germline ends. The CDR3 loop is CASSSGGNSYEQYF. The CDR3 bases are TGTGCCAGCAGCTCCGGAGGGAATTCCTACGAGCAGTACTTC.

The V and J genes are TRBV4-2 and TRBJ2-5; 7 bases are a match to TRBD2. The junction had 4 bases not matched to a gene; V was cut back by 6 bases and J by 0 bases. This CDR3 is 14 amino acids long. Germline CDR1 and CDR2: LGHNA and YNFKEQ. CDR3 amino acids: CASSLRGNQETQYF. The CDR3 nucleotides read TGTGCCAGCAGTCTGCGGGGGAACCAAGAGACCCAGTACTTC.

The chain links TRBV7-2 to TRBJ1-6, with D possibly being TRBD1 (6 bases). This CDR3 spans 14 amino acids. With 4 bases removed from V and 9 bases from J, the gap between germline ends came to 13 bases. Germline V gene lookup returns CDR1 SGHTA and CDR2 FQGNSA. CDR3 region: CASSYRVWGSPLHF. In nucleotides, the CDR3 is TGTGCCAGCAGCTACAGGGTCTGGGGTTCACCCCTCCACTTT.

V and J are TRBV19 and TRBJ1-2; possibly TRBD1 for D (6 bases). Trimming pared 2 bases from V and 2 bases from J, leaving 9 bases between. This CDR3 spans 14 amino acids. Germline V gene sequence: CDR1 LNHDA, CDR2 SQIVND (reference sequence). This CDR3 is CASSIRTENYGYTF. In DNA form, the CDR3 reads TGTGCCAGTAGTATAAGGACAGAGAACTATGGCTACACCTTC.

The chain joins TRBV4-3 to TRBJ2-1; D is ambiguous. The germline V gene encodes CDR1 LGHNA and CDR2 YSLEER. The germline V and J ends were trimmed by 0 bases and 4 bases, with 19 bases remaining between them. CDR3 size: 18 residues. Written as DNA, the CDR3 is TGCGCCAGCAGCCAAGACCCGGTTGGTGGCGGCGCTTACAATGAGCAGTTCTTC. Translation: CASSQDPVGGGAYNEQFF.

The chain couples TRBV5-1 to TRBJ1-1; a weak D match, TRBD1 (6 bases). The V gene lost 4 bases and the J gene lost 7 bases, with 11 bases spanning the gap. Germline loops: CDR1 SGHRS, CDR2 YFSETQ. The CDR3 sequence is 12 residues long. CDR3 amino acids: CASSEQGHEAFF. Written as DNA, the CDR3 is TGCGCCAGCAGCGAGCAGGGGCATGAAGCTTTCTTT.

This rearrangement joins TRBV7-8 to TRBJ2-6; TRBD1 matches at 8 bases. The CDR3 spans 18 residues. V was clipped by 5 bases and J by 0 bases; unmatched bases: 9. Germline CDR1 reads SGHVS; CDR2 reads FQNEAQ. CDR3 region: CASSPNGQGASGANVLTF. The DNA for the CDR3 is TGTGCCAGCAGCCCGAACGGACAGGGTGCCTCTGGGGCCAACGTCCTGACTTTC.

In its sample, this clone was seen once. This chain links TRBV7-6 with TRBJ1-1; D uncertain. Looked up from germline, CDR1 is SGHVS and CDR2 is FNYEAQ. The ends were cut back, 1 base at V and 1 base at J, with 10 bases in the middle. The CDR3 has 15 amino acids. In DNA form, the CDR3 reads TGTGCCAGCAGCTTAGATTTTGGCAGGAACACTGAAGCTTTCTTT. It yields the protein CASSLDFGRNTEAFF.

The chain recombines TRBV28 with TRBJ1-2, with D unresolved. Between the trimmed V and J ends, which lost 1 base and 4 bases, there was a span of 7 bases. This CDR3 is 13 amino acids long. Germline CDR1 is MDHEN and CDR2 is SYDVKM. CDR3 sequence: CASSLFGSYGYTF. CDR3 nucleotide sequence: TGTGCCAGCAGTTTATTTGGGAGCTATGGCTACACCTTC.

The J gene is TRBJ1-1, the V gene TRBV7-3, with TRBD1 matching 8 bases. The CDR3 is 13 residues long. The V gene's germline CDR1 is SGHTA and CDR2 FQGTGA. With V trimmed by 3 bases and J by 4 bases, 1 base remained unmatched. Here the CDR3 DNA reads TGTGCCAGCAGCTTCACAGGGGGCACTGAAGCTTTCTTT. This codes for CASSFTGGTEAFF.

The V call is TRBV7-9, the J call TRBJ1-3; D is possibly TRBD1 (5 bases). Trimming removed 2 bases from V and 0 bases from J, with 11 bases in between. Germline-derived CDR1 and CDR2 are SEHNR and FQNEAQ (reference sequence). The CDR3 has 16 amino acids. CDR3 nucleotide sequence: TGTGCCAGCAGCTTACTGACAGATAACTCTGGAAACACCATATATTTT. This gives the protein CASSLLTDNSGNTIYF. The variable domain in full, completed from reference TRBV7-9 and TRBJ1-3, reads DTGVSQNPRHKITKRGQNVTFRCDPISEHNRLYWYRQTLGQGPEFLTYFQNEAQLEKSRLLSDRFSAERPKGSFSTLEIQRTEQGDSAMYLCASSLLTDNSGNTIYFGEGSWLTVV.